This T cell receptor beta chain came from a study of cytomegalovirus exposure and HLA in healthy donors. Study summary: Among the 398 genotyped donors, less than 85% were placed in the Caucasian-associated ancestry cluster. Study-wide results and limits: Being productive about 87% or about 30% of the time was typical of most TCR beta V segments in an earlier analysis. In vitro checks showed that a few CMV-associated chains really do target CMV antigens. Further analysis, carried out later, found HLA-associated TCR beta chains more clonally expanded than equally common other chains.

With regard to this clone: Its antigen is still unknown.

The study ran its PCR with 60 Vbeta and 13 Jbeta primers. The table came from immunoSEQ multiplex PCR; TCRdb's copy has only in-frame clones and leaves some out. The data show around 150,000 clones, with roughly four fifths seen just once and approximately 2% held by the top ten. Trimming removed 2 bases from V and 10 bases from J; junction bases left unmatched: 7. The CDR3 extends over 12 amino acids. CDR1 SQVTM and CDR2 ANQGSEA come from the germline V gene. This chain joins TRBV29-1 and TRBJ1-1; 7 bases map to TRBD1. Sequenced input: PBMCs. The sequence came from a woman younger than 30 in good health and CMV-seronegative. The chain's CDR3 is CSVEKDRSTAFF. The CDR3 coding sequence is TGCAGCGTTGAAAAGGACAGGTCAACAGCTTTCTTT.